Detailed here is one T cell receptor beta chain. Its target is unknown. Treatment described: around 19 received Ad26.COV2.S at low or high dose, single or two shots; about 5 received placebo; per-sample allocation not given. It was on day 63 after the first vaccine or placebo injection that samples were taken. In Boston, the donor was an adult between 18-55 years of age. The repertoire was sequenced with immunoSEQ multiplex PCR; TCRdb's copy has only in-frame clones and lacks some. The sample lists fewer than 400,000 clones, about 85% occurring once. These data are taken from a study of Ad26.COV2.S vaccination and SARS-CoV-2 variants. The study, taken as a whole, reports: Analyses that measured TCR breadth and depth may have underestimated total T cell responses. A substantial breadth of spike-specific CD8+ and CD4+ T cell responses after vaccination has been reported.

The sequence derives from a person aged 18-65 years who received the Ad26.COV2.S COVID-19 vaccine or a placebo. Source: peripheral blood, taken in a trial of Ad26.COV2.S vaccine versus placebo.

CDR3 coding DNA: TGTGCCAGCAGCTTAGGGACAGGGCCTAATCAGCCCCAGCATTTT. Translation gives CASSLGTGPNQPQHF. The rearrangement links TRBV7-6 to TRBJ1-5; 8 positions match TRBD1. The germline V gene encodes CDR1 SGHVS and CDR2 FNYEAQ. The trim removed 1 base at V and 4 bases at J, leaving 3 bases unmatched. This CDR3 comprises 15 residues.